Sequencing of this T cell receptor beta chain was carried out in a study of siplizumab effects on memory and regulatory T cells. Regarding the study as a whole: Contribution to the alloresponse seemed major for naive T cells, which also seemed more diverse than memory cells.

The assay covered 95,000 to 100,000 TCR templates per sample. Only in-frame clones appear in the TCRdb table, and some are missing; sequencing was by immunoSEQ multiplex PCR. Here the sample spans 100,000 or so clones, 90% to 95% being singletons. This clone came up once. Its cognate antigen is unknown. The length of the CDR3 is 14 residues. Per the germline V gene, CDR1 is MNHEY and CDR2 is SVGAGI. Between the trimmed V and J ends, which lost 0 bases and 5 bases, there was a span of 10 bases. V usage is TRBV6-5 and J usage is TRBJ2-5; D gene ambiguous. The sample consisted of non-Treg CD4+ T cells sorted from blood. This receptor was identified in a human donor in good health. The CDR3 region is CASSYSSRQETQYF. In DNA form, the CDR3 reads TGTGCCAGCAGTTACTCGAGTCGCCAGGAGACCCAGTACTTC.